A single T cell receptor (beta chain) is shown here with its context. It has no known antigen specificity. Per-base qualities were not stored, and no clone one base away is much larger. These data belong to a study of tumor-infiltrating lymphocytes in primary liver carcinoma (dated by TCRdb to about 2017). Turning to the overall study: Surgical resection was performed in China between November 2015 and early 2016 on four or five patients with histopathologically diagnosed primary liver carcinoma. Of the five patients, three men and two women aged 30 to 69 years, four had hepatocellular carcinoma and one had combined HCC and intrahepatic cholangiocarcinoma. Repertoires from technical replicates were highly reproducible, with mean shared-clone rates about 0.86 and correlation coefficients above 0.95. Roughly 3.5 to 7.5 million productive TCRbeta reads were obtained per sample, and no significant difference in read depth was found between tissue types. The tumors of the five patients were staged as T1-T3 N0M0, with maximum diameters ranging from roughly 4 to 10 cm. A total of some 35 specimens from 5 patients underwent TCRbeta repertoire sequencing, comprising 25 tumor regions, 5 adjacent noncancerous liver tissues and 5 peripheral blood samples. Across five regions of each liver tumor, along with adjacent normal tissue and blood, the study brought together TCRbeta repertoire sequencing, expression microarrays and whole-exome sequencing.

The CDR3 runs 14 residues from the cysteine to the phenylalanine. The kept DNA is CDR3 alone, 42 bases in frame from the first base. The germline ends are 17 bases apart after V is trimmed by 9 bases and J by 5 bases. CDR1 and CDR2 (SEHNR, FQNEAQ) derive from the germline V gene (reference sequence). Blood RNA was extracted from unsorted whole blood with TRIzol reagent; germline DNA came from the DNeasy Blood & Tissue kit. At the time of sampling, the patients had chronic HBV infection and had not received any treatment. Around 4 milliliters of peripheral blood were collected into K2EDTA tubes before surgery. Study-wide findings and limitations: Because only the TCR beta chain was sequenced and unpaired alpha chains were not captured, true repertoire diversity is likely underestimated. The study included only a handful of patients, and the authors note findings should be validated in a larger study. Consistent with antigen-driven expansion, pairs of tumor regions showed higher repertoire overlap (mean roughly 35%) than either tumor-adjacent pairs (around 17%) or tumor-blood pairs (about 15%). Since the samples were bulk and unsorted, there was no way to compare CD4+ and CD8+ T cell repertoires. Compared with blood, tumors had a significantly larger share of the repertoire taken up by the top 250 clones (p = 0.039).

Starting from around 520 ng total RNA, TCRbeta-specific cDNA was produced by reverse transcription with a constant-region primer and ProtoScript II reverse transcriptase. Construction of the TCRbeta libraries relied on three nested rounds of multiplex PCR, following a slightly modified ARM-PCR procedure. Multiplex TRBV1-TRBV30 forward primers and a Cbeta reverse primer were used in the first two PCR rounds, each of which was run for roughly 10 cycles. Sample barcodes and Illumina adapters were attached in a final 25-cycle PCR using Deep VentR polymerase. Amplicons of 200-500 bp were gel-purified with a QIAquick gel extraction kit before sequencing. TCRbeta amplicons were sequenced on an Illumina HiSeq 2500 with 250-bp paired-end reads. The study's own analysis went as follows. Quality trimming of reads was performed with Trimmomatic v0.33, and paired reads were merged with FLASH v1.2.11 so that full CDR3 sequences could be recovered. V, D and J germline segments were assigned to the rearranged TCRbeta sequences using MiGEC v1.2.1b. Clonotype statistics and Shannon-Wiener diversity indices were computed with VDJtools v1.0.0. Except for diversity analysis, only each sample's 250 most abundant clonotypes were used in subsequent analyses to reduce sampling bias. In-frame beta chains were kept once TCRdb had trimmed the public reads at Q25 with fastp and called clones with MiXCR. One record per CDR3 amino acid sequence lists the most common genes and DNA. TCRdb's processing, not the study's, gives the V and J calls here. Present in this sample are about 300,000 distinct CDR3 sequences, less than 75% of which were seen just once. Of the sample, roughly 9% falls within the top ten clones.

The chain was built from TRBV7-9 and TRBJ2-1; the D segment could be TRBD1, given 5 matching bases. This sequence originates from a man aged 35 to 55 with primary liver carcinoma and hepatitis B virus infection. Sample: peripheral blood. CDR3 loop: CARRRQGLNNEQFF. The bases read TGTGCCAGGAGGCGGCAGGGCTTAAACAATGAGCAGTTCTTC.